Listed below are T cell receptor beta chains from one sample, sequenced in a study of quantifying T cell responses using KT2 cells. TCRdb passed the UMI-ligation and nested PCR reads through MiXCR, listing each CDR3 protein once. Among approximately 60,000 distinct CDR3 sequences listed, about 12% were seen once. The sequenced sample consisted of PBMCs spiked with cells of the T cell clone KT2. Receptors were obtained from a human donor. The CDR3 runs from the conserved cysteine through the conserved F or W. The order of the fields is clone size, CDR3 length, V gene, D gene, J gene, CDR3 DNA, CDR3 protein. D genes are given only for firm matches. Rows may omit the clone size; those that give it use once, few, many or a size class.

>few|11|TRBV6-2/TRBV6-3|NA|TRBJ2-7
TGTGCCAGCAGTTTCATCTACGAGCAGTACTTC
CASSFIYEQYF
>NA|16|TRBV5-6|NA|TRBJ2-2
TGTGCCAGCTACCGGTCGTCCGGGTCCAACACCGGGGAGCTGTTTTTT
CASYRSSGSNTGELFF
>few|18|TRBV6-5|NA|TRBJ2-2
TGTGCCAGCAGTTACTCGTCGGGCGGACCTTCGAACACCGGGGAGCTGTTTTTT
CASSYSSGGPSNTGELFF
>many|13|TRBV29-1|NA|TRBJ1-2
TGCAGCGTGACAGCCGCCCTTTTCTATGGCTACACCTTC
CSVTAALFYGYTF
>NA|13|TRBV20-1|NA|TRBJ1-2
TGCAGTGCTAGTGAGGGTCTGGACTATGGCTACACCTTC
CSASEGLDYGYTF
>NA|17|TRBV11-2|NA|TRBJ2-1
TGTGCCAGCAGCTTAGTGGATGGGGGCCCTCCTGGGAATGAGCAGTTCTTC
CASSLVDGGPPGNEQFF
>few|13|TRBV11-2|NA|TRBJ2-7
TGTGCCAGCAGCTCAATACAGGGCGGCGAGCAGTACTTC
CASSSIQGGEQYF
>few|15|TRBV4-3|NA|TRBJ1-4
TGCGCCAGCAGCCGGTGGGGAGGGATCAATGAAAAACTGTTTTTT
CASSRWGGINEKLFF
>NA|16|TRBV28|TRBD2|TRBJ2-1
TGTGCCAGCAGTAAATACAGCGGGAGGGCCTACAATGAGCAGTTCTTC
CASSKYSGRAYNEQFF
>many|18|TRBV6-5|TRBD2|TRBJ2-3
TGTGCCACTGGGGAGGGACTAGCGGGAGGAATGGGAGCAGATACGCAGTATTTT
CATGEGLAGGMGADTQYF
>NA|15|TRBV11-2|TRBD2|TRBJ2-3
TGTGCCAGCAGCTTAGCCAGAGCGGGAGCAGATACGCAGTATTTT
CASSLARAGADTQYF
>NA|14|TRBV29-1|TRBD1|TRBJ2-1
TGCAGCGTTGTAAGGCAGGGGGCATACAATGAGCAGTTCTTC
CSVVRQGAYNEQFF
>few|15|TRBV10-3|NA|TRBJ2-1
TGTGCCATCAGTGAGTCGAGTTCCAGAATCAATGAGCAGTTCTTC
CAISESSSRINEQFF
>NA|15|TRBV20-1|TRBD1|TRBJ2-5
TGCAGTGCTAGGGAGGGACAGGGGGCGTTAGAGACCCAGTACTTC
CSAREGQGALETQYF
>few|15|TRBV5-6|NA|TRBJ1-5
TGTGCCAGCAGCTTCGGAACAATTCGTGGTCAGCCCCAGCATTTT
CASSFGTIRGQPQHF
>many|16|TRBV4-1|TRBD2|TRBJ2-1
TGCGCCAGCAGCCAAGATGAGACTAGCGTTCCCTACAAGCAGTTCTTC
CASSQDETSVPYKQFF
>NA|13|TRBV30|NA|TRBJ1-2
TGTGCCTGGAGCCCTGGGATATCATATGGCTACACCTTC
CAWSPGISYGYTF
>few|16|TRBV6-2/TRBV6-3|NA|TRBJ2-1
TGTGCCAGCAGTTATAATGAGCGGAGGGCTCTCAATGAGCAGTTCTTC
CASSYNERRALNEQFF
>NA|15|TRBV5-6|TRBD1|TRBJ1-1
TGTGCCAGCAGCTTCCCCGACAGGGCGGCCACTGAAGCTTTCTTT
CASSFPDRAATEAFF
>NA|14|TRBV10-3|NA|TRBJ2-7
TGTGCCATCAGTCTTACTTCTAGCTCCTACGAGCAGTACTTC
CAISLTSSSYEQYF
>NA|13|TRBV20-1|NA|TRBJ2-3
TGCAGTGCTCCCAGAGCTGACACAGATACGCAGTATTTT
CSAPRADTDTQYF
>few|14|TRBV29-1|NA|TRBJ2-1
TGCAGCGTTGAACCCCCAAGCTCCTACAATGAGCAGTTCTTC
CSVEPPSSYNEQFF
>few|13|TRBV12-3/TRBV12-4|NA|TRBJ1-5
TGTGCCAGCAGTCTACGGACCGATCAGCCCCAGCATTTT
CASSLRTDQPQHF
>NA|10|TRBV6-1|NA|TRBJ1-1
TGTGCCAGCAGTGAGAGTGAAGCTTTCTTT
CASSESEAFF
>many|14|TRBV3-1|NA|TRBJ2-7
TGTGCCAGCAGCCACGGGGGGCTTGACTACGAGCAGTACTTC
CASSHGGLDYEQYF
>many|15|TRBV10-3|TRBD2|TRBJ2-3
TGTGCCATCAGTGGGACAGCGGGAGGGATAGATACGCAGTATTTT
CAISGTAGGIDTQYF
>few|14|TRBV7-9|NA|TRBJ2-3
TGTGCCAGCAGCTTATATCGGACGGCAGATACGCAGTATTTT
CASSLYRTADTQYF
>NA|16|TRBV7-2|TRBD1|TRBJ2-5
TGTGCCAGCAGCTTAGCGCTGCAGGGGGCCCAAGAGACCCAGTACTTC
CASSLALQGAQETQYF
>NA|16|TRBV19|NA|TRBJ1-1
TGTGCCAGTAGTCTCCAGGGTAGCCCCACTGGCACTGAAGCTTTCTTT
CASSLQGSPTGTEAFF
>NA|16|TRBV30|NA|TRBJ1-1
TGTGCCTGGAGTGTTAAAGTTTGGACACCACAAAGTGAAGCTTTCTTT
CAWSVKVWTPQSEAFF
>NA|13|TRBV14|NA|TRBJ1-1
TGTGCCAGCAGCCGGATGGGGAACACTGAAGCTTTCTTT
CASSRMGNTEAFF
>NA|14|TRBV7-2|TRBD1|TRBJ1-6
TGTGCCAGCAGCCTCGGACAGGGCTATTCACCCCTCCACTTT
CASSLGQGYSPLHF
>few|15|TRBV6-1|NA|TRBJ1-6
TGTGCCAGCAGTGAAGCGCTTCCCAGCGCTTCACCCCTCCACTTT
CASSEALPSASPLHF
>NA|15|TRBV7-2|NA|TRBJ1-1
TGTGCCAGCAGCTCATCCGGACAGACGAACACTGAAGCTTTCTTT
CASSSSGQTNTEAFF
>few|11|TRBV29-1|NA|TRBJ2-3
TGCAGCGTTGGCCACGGAGATACGCAGTATTTT
CSVGHGDTQYF
>NA|13|TRBV7-2|NA|TRBJ1-1
TGTCCCAGCAGCTTTAGTACGAACACTGAAGCTTTCTTT
CPSSFSTNTEAFF
>medium-sized|16|TRBV4-3|TRBD2|TRBJ2-1
TGCGCCAGCAGCCTCCGGACTAGCGGCTCCTACAATGAGCAGTTCTTC
CASSLRTSGSYNEQFF
>few|14|TRBV29-1|TRBD2|TRBJ2-7
TGCAGCGTTTCGGCACCGACTAGCGGCTACGAGCAGTACTTC
CSVSAPTSGYEQYF
>NA|16|TRBV7-2|NA|TRBJ2-3
TGTGCCAGCAGCCCTCCCGGAGCTAGCGTAGTTAATACGCAGTATTTT
CASSPPGASVVNTQYF
>NA|14|TRBV2|NA|TRBJ2-5
TGTGCCAGCAGATACTTGGGCCGCCAAGAGACCCAGTACTTC
CASRYLGRQETQYF
>many|15|TRBV6-4|TRBD2|TRBJ2-3
TGTGCCAGCAGTGCCACTAGCGGGGGCACAGATACGCAGTATTTT
CASSATSGGTDTQYF
>few|15|TRBV6-2/TRBV6-3|NA|TRBJ2-1
TGTGCCAGCAGTTTCCACGGACTGGGGGGAGATGAGCAGTTCTTC
CASSFHGLGGDEQFF
>few|16|TRBV3-1|TRBD2|TRBJ2-7
TGTGCCAGCAGCCTTCGACTAGCGGGAGTCTCCTACGAGCAGTACTTC
CASSLRLAGVSYEQYF
>few|15|TRBV6-5|TRBD2|TRBJ2-7
TGTGCCAGCAGTTCCCGCGGGGGGGCTGGCTACGAGCAGTACTTC
CASSSRGGAGYEQYF
>few|12|TRBV20-1|NA|TRBJ2-7
TGCAGTGCTAAGGCGGGAAGCTACGAGCAGTACTTC
CSAKAGSYEQYF